This TCR beta chain is from a study of beta chain features in type 1 diabetes (dated by TCRdb to the late 2010s). Background for the entire study: Patients and healthy donors did not differ in mean age, gender distribution, total cell number or subset yield. Naive and central memory subsets were obtained from all 30 or so donors, but regulatory and stem cell-like memory subsets were isolated from only 8 patients and about 8 healthy donors. In the study, TCRB repertoires of sorted circulating CD4+ T cell subsets from recently diagnosed type 1 diabetes patients were compared with those of matched healthy donors. A total of 90 million to 130 million sorted cells were examined across all samples, and a strong correlation was observed between cell number per subset and RNA yield.

The investigation overall reported the following: Sequencing cDNA rather than genomic DNA could over-represent highly expressing activated cells, although activation and CD3 levels did not differ between groups. Shorter templates might be favored by PCR, yet because patient and control samples were amplified and corrected together, any such skew would affect both groups equally. A moderate but significant shortening of TCRB CDR3 length was observed in type 1 diabetes patients in all four CD4+ subsets. Fewer insertions and more nucleotide deletions at VDJ recombination sites were observed in patients with type 1 diabetes, implying thymic rearrangement abnormalities. Only small numbers of individuals were included in the HLA sub-analyses, which left unresolved whether HLA type had any influence on TCRB rearrangement. Naive, central memory and regulatory TCRB repertoires appeared to be more similar among patients than among healthy donors.

The junction shows trimming of 4 bases on V and 6 bases on J, plus 8 bases between the germline ends. The CDR3, from cysteine to phenylalanine, totals 11 residues. Only the CDR3 DNA stays, 33 bases, in frame from base 1. Via the germline V gene, CDR1 is SQVTM and CDR2 ANQGSEA. This clone was detected ten times or more. The antigen it binds to is not known. No qualities accompany the bases; no much larger clone lies one base away. The entire amount of isolated RNA was reverse transcribed using the High Capacity cDNA Reverse Transcription Kit, so the sequenced TCRB transcripts were expressed ones. Naive, central memory and regulatory T cell samples underwent deep immunoSEQ sequencing, averaging roughly 3.3 million total reads per sample. Sorted cells were lysed in RLT buffer, and RNA was extracted using DNase-treated RNeasy Micro or Mini kits according to cell number. Each cell subset was processed on its own to prevent cross-contamination, while patient and healthy donor samples were processed together. TCRB sequences were amplified from cDNA with the immunoSEQ multiplex PCR, producing 87-bp fragments spanning the CDR3 region. Sequencing of the amplicons was done on the Illumina HiSeq platform. Per the source publication's procedure: PCR bias was corrected computationally using synthetic template baselines, and reads within Hamming distance 2 were collapsed, with unmergeable singletons discarded. Reads were aligned against IMGT so that V, D and J genes, CDR3 length and insertions or deletions at six rearrangement sites could be assigned. Clonotype counts were normalized to sorted cell number within each subset before computing true diversity and Gini coefficients with the tcR R package. The overlap coefficient, calculated on TCRB nucleotide sequences, was used to quantify repertoire sharing. As a proxy for the pre-selection repertoire, out-of-frame TCRB sequences from naive cells were analyzed. TCRdb re-hosts the immuneACCESS table, in-frame sequences only. Its copies lack some clones; in the studies checked, an unresolved V gene accounts for under half of them, and the cause for the rest is not known. V, J and clone size reflect that table, while D and trimming were determined from the DNA. For this sample the table gives 300,000 to 400,000 clones, of which around 12% were detected only once. The leading ten clones occupy roughly 0.015% of the sample.

Each donor gave one peripheral blood draw, around 0.12 L on average, collected into heparinised tubes. A BD FACSAria II and a panel including CD45RO, CCR7, CD25, CD127, CD95 and CD27 were used to sort naive, central memory, regulatory and stem cell-like memory CD4+ T cells. A purity above 95% was achieved for all sorted populations. Right away, PBMCs were isolated by Lymphoprep density gradient centrifugation and were stained directly, with no culture step. Samples were stained and sorted in pairs, with one healthy donor and one patient per experiment, so that batch effects were minimized. Sequencing used naive CD4+ T cells from blood. What this sample's cell subset or site label stands for: true naive CD4+ T cells. The chain employs TRBV29-1 and TRBJ2-3; possibly the D gene is TRBD2, per 5 matching bases. This receptor was obtained from a man aged 18-30 years in good health. CDR3 sequence: CSVVGGDTQYF. The DNA is TGCAGCGTTGTGGGCGGGGATACGCAGTATTTT.